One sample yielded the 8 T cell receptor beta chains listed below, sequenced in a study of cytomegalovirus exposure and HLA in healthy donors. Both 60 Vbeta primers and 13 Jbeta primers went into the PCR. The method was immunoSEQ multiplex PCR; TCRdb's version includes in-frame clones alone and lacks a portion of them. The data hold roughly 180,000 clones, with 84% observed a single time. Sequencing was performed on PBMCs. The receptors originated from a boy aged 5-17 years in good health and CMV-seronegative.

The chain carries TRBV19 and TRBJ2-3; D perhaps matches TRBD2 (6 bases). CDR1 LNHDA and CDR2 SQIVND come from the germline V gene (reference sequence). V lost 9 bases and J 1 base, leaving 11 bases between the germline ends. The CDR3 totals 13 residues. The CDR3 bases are TGTGCCAGCTCTAGACTAGGCACAGATACGCAGTATTTT. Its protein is CASSRLGTDTQYF.

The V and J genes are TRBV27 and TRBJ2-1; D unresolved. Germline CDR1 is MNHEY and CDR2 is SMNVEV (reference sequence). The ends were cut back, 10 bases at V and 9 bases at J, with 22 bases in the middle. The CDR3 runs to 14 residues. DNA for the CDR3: TGTGCCACCCAACCCTCTGTCCCTGGGCGTGAGCAGTTCTTC. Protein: CATQPSVPGREQFF.

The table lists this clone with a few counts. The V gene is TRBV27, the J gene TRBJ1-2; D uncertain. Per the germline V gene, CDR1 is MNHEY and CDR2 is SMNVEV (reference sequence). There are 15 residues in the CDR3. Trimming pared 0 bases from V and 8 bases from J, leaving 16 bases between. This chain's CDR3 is CASSLSIGGGGGYTF. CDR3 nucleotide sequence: TGTGCCAGCAGTTTATCGATAGGAGGCGGTGGGGGCTACACCTTC.

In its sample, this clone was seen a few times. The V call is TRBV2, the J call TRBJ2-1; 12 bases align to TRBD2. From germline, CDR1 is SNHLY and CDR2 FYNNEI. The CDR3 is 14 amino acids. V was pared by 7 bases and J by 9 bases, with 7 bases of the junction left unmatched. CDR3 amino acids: CASIRTSGKGEQFF. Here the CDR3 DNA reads TGTGCCAGCATTCGGACTAGCGGGAAGGGTGAGCAGTTCTTC.

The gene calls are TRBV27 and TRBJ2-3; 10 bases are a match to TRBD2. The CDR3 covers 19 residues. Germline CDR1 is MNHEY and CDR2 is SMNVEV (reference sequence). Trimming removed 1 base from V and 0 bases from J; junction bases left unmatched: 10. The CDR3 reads CASSLFRSSGSSSTDTQYF. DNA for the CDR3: TGTGCCAGCAGTTTATTCCGGTCTAGCGGGAGTTCCAGCACAGATACGCAGTATTTT.

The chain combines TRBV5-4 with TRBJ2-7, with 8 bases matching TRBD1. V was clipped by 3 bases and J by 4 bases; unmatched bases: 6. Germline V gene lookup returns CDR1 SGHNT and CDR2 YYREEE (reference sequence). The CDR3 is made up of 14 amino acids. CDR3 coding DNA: TGTGCCAGCAGCTCCGGGACAGGTAATTACGAGCAGTACTTC. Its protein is CASSSGTGNYEQYF.

CDR3 DNA: TGTGCCAGCAGTGAAGGCGCGGGACAGGGGAACGAGCAGTACTTC. It is translated as CASSEGAGQGNEQYF. The gene calls are TRBV6-1 and TRBJ2-7; 10 nucleotides agree with TRBD1. J lost 5 bases, V lost 1 base, and 5 bases had no gene match. Germline V gene sequence: CDR1 MNHNS, CDR2 SASEGT. This CDR3 comprises 15 residues.

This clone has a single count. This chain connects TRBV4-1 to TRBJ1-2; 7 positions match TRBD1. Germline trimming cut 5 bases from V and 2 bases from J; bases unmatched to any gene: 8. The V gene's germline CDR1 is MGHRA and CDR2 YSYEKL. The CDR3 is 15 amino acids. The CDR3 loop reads CASSDREGSNYGYTF. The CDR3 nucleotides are TGCGCCAGCAGCGACAGGGAAGGGTCCAACTATGGCTACACCTTC.